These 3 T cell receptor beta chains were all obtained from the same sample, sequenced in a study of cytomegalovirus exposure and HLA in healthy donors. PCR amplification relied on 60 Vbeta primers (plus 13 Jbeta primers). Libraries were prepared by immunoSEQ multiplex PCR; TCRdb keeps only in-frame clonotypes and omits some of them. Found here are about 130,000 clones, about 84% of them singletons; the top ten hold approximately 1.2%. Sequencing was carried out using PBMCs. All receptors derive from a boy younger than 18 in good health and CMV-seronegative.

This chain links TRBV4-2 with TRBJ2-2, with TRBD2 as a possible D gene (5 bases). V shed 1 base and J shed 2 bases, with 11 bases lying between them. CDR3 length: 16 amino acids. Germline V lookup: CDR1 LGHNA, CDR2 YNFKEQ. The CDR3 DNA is TGTGCCAGCAGCCAAGTGGTAGCGCTCAACACCGGGGAGCTGTTTTTT. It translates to CASSQVVALNTGELFF.

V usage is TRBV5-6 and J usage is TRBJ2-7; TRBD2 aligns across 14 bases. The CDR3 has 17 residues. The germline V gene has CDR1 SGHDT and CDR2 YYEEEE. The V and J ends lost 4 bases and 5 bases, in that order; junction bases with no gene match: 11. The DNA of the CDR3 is TGTGCCAGCAGCGAAACGGGGGGACTAGCGGGAGCAAACGAGCAGTACTTC. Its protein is CASSETGGLAGANEQYF.

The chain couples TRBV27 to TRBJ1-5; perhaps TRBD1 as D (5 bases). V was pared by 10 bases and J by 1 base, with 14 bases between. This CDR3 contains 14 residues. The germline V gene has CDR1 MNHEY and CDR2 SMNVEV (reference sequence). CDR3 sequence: CATATGMSNQPQHF. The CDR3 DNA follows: TGTGCCACCGCCACAGGTATGAGCAATCAGCCCCAGCATTTT.